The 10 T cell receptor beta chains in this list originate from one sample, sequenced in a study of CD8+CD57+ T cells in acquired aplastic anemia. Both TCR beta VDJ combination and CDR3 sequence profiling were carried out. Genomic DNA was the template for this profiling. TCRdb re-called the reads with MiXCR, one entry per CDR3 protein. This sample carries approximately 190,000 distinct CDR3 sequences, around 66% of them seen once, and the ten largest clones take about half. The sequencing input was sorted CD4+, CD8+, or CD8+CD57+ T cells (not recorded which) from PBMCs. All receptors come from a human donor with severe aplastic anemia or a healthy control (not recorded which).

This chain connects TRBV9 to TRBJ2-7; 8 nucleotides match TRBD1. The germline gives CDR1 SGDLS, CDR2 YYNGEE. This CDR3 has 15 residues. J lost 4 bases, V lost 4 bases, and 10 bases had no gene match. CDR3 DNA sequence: TGTGCCAGCAGCCAACGCGGCAGGGGGCTTTACGAGCAGTACTTC. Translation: CASSQRGRGLYEQYF.

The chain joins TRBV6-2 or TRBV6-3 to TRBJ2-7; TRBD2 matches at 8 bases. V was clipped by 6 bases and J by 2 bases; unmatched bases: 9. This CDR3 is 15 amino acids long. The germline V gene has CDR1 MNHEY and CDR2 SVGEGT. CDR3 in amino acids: CASSRSGAEPYEQYF. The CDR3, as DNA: TGTGCCAGCAGCCGTAGCGGGGCGGAACCCTACGAGCAGTACTTC.

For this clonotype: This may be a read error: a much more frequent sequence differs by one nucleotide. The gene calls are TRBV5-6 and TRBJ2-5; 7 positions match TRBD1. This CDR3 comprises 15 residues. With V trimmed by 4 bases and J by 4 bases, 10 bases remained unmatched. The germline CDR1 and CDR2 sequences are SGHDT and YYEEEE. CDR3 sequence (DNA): TGTGCCAGCAGCCCCGGAACAGGGGTCCTAGAGACCCAGTACTTC. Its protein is CASSPGTGVLETQYF.

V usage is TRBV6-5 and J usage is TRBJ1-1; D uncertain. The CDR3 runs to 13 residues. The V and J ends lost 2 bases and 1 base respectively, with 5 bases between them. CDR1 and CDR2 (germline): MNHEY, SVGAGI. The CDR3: CASSYDPNTEAFF. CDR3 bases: TGTGCCAGCAGTTACGACCCGAACACTGAAGCTTTCTTT.

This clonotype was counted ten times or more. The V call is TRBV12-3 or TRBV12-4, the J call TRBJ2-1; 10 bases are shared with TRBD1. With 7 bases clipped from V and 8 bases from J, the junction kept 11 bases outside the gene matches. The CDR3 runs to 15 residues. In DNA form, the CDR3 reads TGTGCCAGCACCGCGGACAGGGGGGATATATATGAGCAGTTCTTC. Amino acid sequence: CASTADRGDIYEQFF.

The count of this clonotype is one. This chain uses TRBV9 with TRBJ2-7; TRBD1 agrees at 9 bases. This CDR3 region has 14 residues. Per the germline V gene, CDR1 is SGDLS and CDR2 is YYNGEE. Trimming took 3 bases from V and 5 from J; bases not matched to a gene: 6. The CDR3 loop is CASSAGQGRDEQYF. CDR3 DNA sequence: TGTGCCAGCAGCGCGGGACAGGGTAGGGACGAGCAGTACTTC.

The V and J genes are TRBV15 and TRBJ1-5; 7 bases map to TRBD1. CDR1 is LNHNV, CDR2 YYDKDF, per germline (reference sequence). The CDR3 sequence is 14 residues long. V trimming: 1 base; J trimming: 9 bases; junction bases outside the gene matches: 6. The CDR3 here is CATSRGQGVLPQHF. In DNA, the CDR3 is TGTGCCACCAGCAGAGGACAGGGAGTCTTGCCCCAGCATTTT.

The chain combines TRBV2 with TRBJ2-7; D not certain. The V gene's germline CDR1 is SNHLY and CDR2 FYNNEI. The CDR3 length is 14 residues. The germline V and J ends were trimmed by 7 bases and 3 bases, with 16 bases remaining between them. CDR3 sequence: CASTRPDWIYEQYF. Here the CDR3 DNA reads TGTGCCAGCACCCGCCCCGACTGGATCTACGAGCAGTACTTC.

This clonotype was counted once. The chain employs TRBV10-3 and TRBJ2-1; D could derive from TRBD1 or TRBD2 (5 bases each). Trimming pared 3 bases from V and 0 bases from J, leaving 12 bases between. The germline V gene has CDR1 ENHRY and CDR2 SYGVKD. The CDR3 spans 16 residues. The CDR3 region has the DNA TGTGCCATCAGTGATCGGGACGGAAGCTCCTACAATGAGCAGTTCTTC. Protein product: CAISDRDGSSYNEQFF.

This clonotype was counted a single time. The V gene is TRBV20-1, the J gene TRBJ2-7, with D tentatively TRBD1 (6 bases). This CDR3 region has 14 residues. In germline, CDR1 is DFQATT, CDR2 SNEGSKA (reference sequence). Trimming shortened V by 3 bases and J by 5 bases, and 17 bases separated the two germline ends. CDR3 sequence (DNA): TGCAGTGCTAGCCCGGGACAAGATTGGCACGAGCAGTACTTC. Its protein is CSASPGQDWHEQYF.